These T cell receptor beta chains were read from a single sample in a study of early T cells in non-severe SARS-CoV-2 infection. TCRdb used MiXCR to reprocess the 5' RACE reads, holding one entry per CDR3 protein. The sample holds some 49,000 distinct CDR3 sequences, roughly 8% seen once. The sample was whole blood. The receptors shown here come from an adult who was a healthcare worker with PCR-confirmed SARS-CoV-2 infection or an uninfected control (not recorded which). Both conserved end residues are part of each CDR3. Rows may omit the clone size; those that give it use once, few, many or a size class.

J: TRBJ2-7
size: .
V: TRBV28
length: 14
CDR3: CASSPTGGSGEQYF

J: TRBJ2-7
size: .
V: TRBV2
length: 12
CDR3: CASSGSAYEQYF

J: TRBJ2-5
size: few
V: TRBV7-9
length: 15
CDR3: CASSSLTGYRETQYF

J: TRBJ2-1
size: many
V: TRBV9
length: 18
CDR3: CASSVGAGAVGVDLEQFF

J: TRBJ1-1
size: .
V: TRBV18
length: 16
CDR3: CASSSDRGLPNTEAFF

J: TRBJ2-7
size: few
V: TRBV20-1
length: 13
CDR3: CSATGLEGNWQYF

J: TRBJ2-5
size: many
V: TRBV11-1
length: 16
CDR3: CASSLEWTRRQETQYF

J: TRBJ2-3
size: .
V: TRBV4-1
length: 16
CDR3: CASSQVGRETADTQYF

J: TRBJ1-4
size: .
V: TRBV7-8
length: 16
CDR3: CASSLGIHATNEKLFF

J: TRBJ2-7
size: few
V: TRBV3-2
length: 14
CDR3: CASSRNRGHGEQYF

J: TRBJ2-7
size: few
V: TRBV30
length: 15
CDR3: CAWRPGLTIPYEQYF

J: TRBJ2-7
size: many
V: TRBV7-9
length: 13
CDR3: CASSSQGAGEQYF

J: TRBJ2-1
size: few
V: TRBV15
length: 11
CDR3: CATSGRGEQFF

J: TRBJ2-1
size: few
V: TRBV12-3/TRBV12-4
length: 16
CDR3: CASRRTSGGAHNEQFF

J: TRBJ2-1
size: many
V: TRBV11-2
length: 16
CDR3: CASSLTSGGFYNEQFF

J: TRBJ1-2
size: few
V: TRBV2
length: 13
CDR3: CASSEHVGYGYTF

J: TRBJ1-4
size: .
V: TRBV4-1
length: 15
CDR3: CASSYRDSPNEKLFF

J: TRBJ2-1
size: many
V: TRBV20-1
length: 14
CDR3: CSARAFQGSNEQFF

J: TRBJ2-2
size: many
V: TRBV15
length: 16
CDR3: CATSRDTGRIGGELFF

J: TRBJ1-4
size: many
V: TRBV12-3/TRBV12-4
length: 16
CDR3: CASSLTRRATNEKLFF

J: TRBJ2-5
size: few
V: TRBV4-2
length: 15
CDR3: CASSQDRGGSWSQYF

J: TRBJ2-3
size: .
V: TRBV28
length: 16
CDR3: CASSPGTSGATDTQYF

J: TRBJ2-7
size: few
V: TRBV28
length: 14
CDR3: CASSHRTGRGEQYF

J: TRBJ2-5
size: .
V: TRBV29-1
length: 11
CDR3: CSGGPSETQYF

J: TRBJ2-3
size: many
V: TRBV2
length: 15
CDR3: CASSDITGRADTQYF

J: TRBJ1-1
size: many
V: TRBV15
length: 15
CDR3: CATSRENLENTEAFF

J: TRBJ2-1
size: many
V: TRBV2
length: 16
CDR3: CASSPLLAGTRNEQFF

J: TRBJ1-1
size: many
V: TRBV7-9
length: 12
CDR3: CASRRDNTEAFF

J: TRBJ2-3
size: .
V: TRBV20-1
length: 13
CDR3: CSAPGQGVDTQYF

J: TRBJ2-5
size: .
V: TRBV28
length: 18
CDR3: CASSLTPGLAGEQETQYF

J: TRBJ1-1
size: few
V: TRBV6-5
length: 15
CDR3: CASSYSGQVSRGAFF

J: TRBJ2-3
size: .
V: TRBV7-6
length: 13
CDR3: CASSPQGADTQYF

J: TRBJ1-5
size: many
V: TRBV20-1
length: 8
CDR3: CSADAQHF

J: TRBJ1-1
size: few
V: TRBV18
length: 11
CDR3: CASSPDTEAFF

J: TRBJ2-1
size: few
V: TRBV2
length: 14
CDR3: CAGAGTSSDNEQFF

J: TRBJ2-2
size: few
V: TRBV7-3
length: 16
CDR3: CASSSSPRLNTGELFF

J: TRBJ1-2
size: few
V: TRBV30
length: 14
CDR3: CAWSVPAQGVFHTF

J: TRBJ2-2
size: few
V: TRBV12-3/TRBV12-4
length: 15
CDR3: CASRSDRAGTGELFF

J: TRBJ2-1
size: medium-sized
V: TRBV30
length: 16
CDR3: CAWRDAGTSGYNEQFF

J: TRBJ2-4
size: few
V: TRBV29-1
length: 16
CDR3: CSVVGLAGPGENIQYF

J: TRBJ2-2
size: many
V: TRBV4-2
length: 17
CDR3: CASSQEPSGANTGELFF